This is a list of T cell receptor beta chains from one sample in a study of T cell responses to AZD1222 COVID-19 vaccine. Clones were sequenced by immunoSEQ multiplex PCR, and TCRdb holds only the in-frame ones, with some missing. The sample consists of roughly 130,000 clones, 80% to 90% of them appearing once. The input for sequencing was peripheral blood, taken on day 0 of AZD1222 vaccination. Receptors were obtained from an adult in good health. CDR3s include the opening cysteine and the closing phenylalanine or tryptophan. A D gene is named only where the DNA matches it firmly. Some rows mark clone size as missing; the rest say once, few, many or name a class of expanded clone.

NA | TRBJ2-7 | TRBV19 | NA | TGTGCCAGTAGTATGCTAATTGATTCCTACGAGCAGTACTTC | CASSMLIDSYEQYF
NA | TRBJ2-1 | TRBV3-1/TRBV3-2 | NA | TGTGCCAGCAGCCAGTATGAGCAGTTCTTC | CASSQYEQFF
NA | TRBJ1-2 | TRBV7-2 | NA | TGTGCCAGCAGCTTAGCCGACTATGGCTACACCTTC | CASSLADYGYTF
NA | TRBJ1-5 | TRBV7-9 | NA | TGTGCCAGCAGTTTACAGGGATTTCAGCCCCAGCATTTT | CASSLQGFQPQHF
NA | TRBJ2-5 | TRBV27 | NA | TGTGCCAGCAGTTTGTTCCGTCAAGAGACCCAGTACTTC | CASSLFRQETQYF
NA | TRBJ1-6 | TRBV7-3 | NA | TGTGCCAGCAGCGAGTCGAGGGTTTCACCCCTCCACTTT | CASSESRVSPLHF
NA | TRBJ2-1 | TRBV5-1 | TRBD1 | TGCGCCAGCCGCCTCTGGGACAGGTACAATGAGCAGTTCTTC | CASRLWDRYNEQFF
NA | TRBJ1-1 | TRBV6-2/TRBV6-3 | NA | TGTGCCAGCAGTTACCCAAGCGGGATGAACACTGAAGCTTTCTTT | CASSYPSGMNTEAFF
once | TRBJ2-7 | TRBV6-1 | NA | TGTGCCAGCAGTGAACAGCAGCTCTCCTACGAGCAGTACTTC | CASSEQQLSYEQYF
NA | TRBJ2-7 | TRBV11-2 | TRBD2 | TGTGCCAGCAGCTCCCAGAGTCGGACTAGCGGCGCCTACGAGCAGTACTTC | CASSSQSRTSGAYEQYF
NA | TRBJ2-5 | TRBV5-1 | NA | TGCGCCAGCAGCTTGGCCCCTACGTCGCAAGAGACCCAGTACTTC | CASSLAPTSQETQYF
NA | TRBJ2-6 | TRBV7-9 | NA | TGTGCCAGCAGCTCCCCCGCCGGGGGGCCTGGGGCCAACGTCCTGACTTTC | CASSSPAGGPGANVLTF
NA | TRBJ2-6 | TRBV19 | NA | TGTGCCAGTAGGATGACAGCTAGTGGATCCAACGTCCTGACTTTC | CASRMTASGSNVLTF
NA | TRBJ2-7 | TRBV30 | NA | TGTGCCTGGAGTGTATCTTTTGGGCCGCCGGTCTTC | CAWSVSFGPPVF
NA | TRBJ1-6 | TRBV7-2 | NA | TGTGCCAGCAGCTTAATGGGAGGCGGTTCACCCCTCCACTTT | CASSLMGGGSPLHF
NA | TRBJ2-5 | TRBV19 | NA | TGTGCCAGTAGTATCTTGGCTAGCTCCGGGGAGACCCAGTACTTC | CASSILASSGETQYF
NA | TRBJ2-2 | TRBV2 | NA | TGTGCCAGCAGTGTCCAGGGAATCGGCACCGGGGAGCTGTTTTTT | CASSVQGIGTGELFF
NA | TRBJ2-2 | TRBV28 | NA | TGTGCCAGCAGTTTATCGATCGGCGGGGAGCTGTTTTTT | CASSLSIGGELFF
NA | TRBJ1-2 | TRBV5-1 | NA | TGCGCCAGCAGCTTGGCCATAATGGTGGAAAGCTACACCTTC | CASSLAIMVESYTF
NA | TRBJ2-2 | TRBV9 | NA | TGTGCCAGCAGCGTAGGAGGGGACACCGGGGAGCTGTTTTTT | CASSVGGDTGELFF
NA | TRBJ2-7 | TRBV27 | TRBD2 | TGTGCCAGCAGTTTAACGGGACTAGCGGGGGGCACCTCCTACGAGCAGTACTTC | CASSLTGLAGGTSYEQYF
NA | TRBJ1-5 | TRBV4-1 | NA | TGCGCCAGCAGCCAAGGTGTAACACCAAATCAGCCCCAGCATTTT | CASSQGVTPNQPQHF
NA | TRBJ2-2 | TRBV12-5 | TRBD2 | TGTGCTAGTGGACTTGGACTAGACAACACCGGGGAGCTGTTTTTT | CASGLGLDNTGELFF
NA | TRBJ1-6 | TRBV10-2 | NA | TGCGCCAGCAGGATCTTAGATTCACCCCTCCACTTT | CASRILDSPLHF
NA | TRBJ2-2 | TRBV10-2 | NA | TGCGCCAGCAGAGGGTTTTGGGATACCGGGGAGCTGTTTTTT | CASRGFWDTGELFF
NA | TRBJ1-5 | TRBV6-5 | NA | TGTGCCAGCAGTTCCGCATTTGGGGGGAATCAGCCCCAGCATTTT | CASSSAFGGNQPQHF
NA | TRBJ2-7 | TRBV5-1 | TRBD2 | TGCGCCAGCAGCTCTTCTAGACTAGCGGGGGAGCAGTACTTC | CASSSSRLAGEQYF
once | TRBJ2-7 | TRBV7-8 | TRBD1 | TGTGCCAGCAGCTCCCGGACAGGGGCCAGCGAGCAGTACTTC | CASSSRTGASEQYF
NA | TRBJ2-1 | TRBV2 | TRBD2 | TGTGCCAGCAGTCCGACTAGCGGGGCATTCGAGGGACAGTTCTTC | CASSPTSGAFEGQFF
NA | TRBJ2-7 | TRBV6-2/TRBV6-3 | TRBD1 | TGTGCCAGCAGTTGGGGACAGGGGAACTACGAGCAGTACTTC | CASSWGQGNYEQYF
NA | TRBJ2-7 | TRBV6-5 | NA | TGTGCCAGCAGTCGGGCCATTAAAGACGAGCAGTACTTC | CASSRAIKDEQYF
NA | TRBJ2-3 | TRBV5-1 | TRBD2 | TGCGCCAGCAGCTCGGGACTAGACCCAGATACGCAGTATTTT | CASSSGLDPDTQYF
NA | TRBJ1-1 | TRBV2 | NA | TGTGCCAGCAGCGCGGGCTTCGGGGTCACTGAAGCTTTCTTT | CASSAGFGVTEAFF